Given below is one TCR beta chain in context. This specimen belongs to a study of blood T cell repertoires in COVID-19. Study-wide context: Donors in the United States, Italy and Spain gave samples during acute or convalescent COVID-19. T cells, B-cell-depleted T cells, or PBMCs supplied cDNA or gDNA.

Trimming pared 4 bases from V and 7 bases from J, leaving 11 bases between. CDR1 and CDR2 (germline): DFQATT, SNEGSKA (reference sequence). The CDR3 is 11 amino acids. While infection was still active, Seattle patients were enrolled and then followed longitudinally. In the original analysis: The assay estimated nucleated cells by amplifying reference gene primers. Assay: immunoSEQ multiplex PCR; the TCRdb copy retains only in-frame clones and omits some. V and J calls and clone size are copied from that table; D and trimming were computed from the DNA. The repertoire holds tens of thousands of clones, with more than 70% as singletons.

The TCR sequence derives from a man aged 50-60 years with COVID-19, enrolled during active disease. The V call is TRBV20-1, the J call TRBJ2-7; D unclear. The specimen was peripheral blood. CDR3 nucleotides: TGCAGTGCTATTTTTCCAAAAGAGCAGTACTTC. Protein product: CSAIFPKEQYF.